A single sample gave rise to the 12 T cell receptor beta chains below, sequenced in a study of blood T cell repertoires in COVID-19. Using immunoSEQ multiplex PCR, the repertoire was profiled, and TCRdb retains in-frame clones only, with some absent. This sample has approximately 190,000 clones, with roughly nine tenths found just once. The specimen was PBMCs or T cells enriched from blood (not recorded which). These receptors were obtained from a woman in her thirties or forties in a cohort exposed to, infected with or recovered from COVID-19 (not recorded which).

This clone was counted many times. The chain couples TRBV19 to TRBJ1-1, with unresolved D. Looked up from germline, CDR1 is LNHDA and CDR2 is SQIVND (reference sequence). The V end was cut by 5 bases, the J end by 5 bases, with 15 bases between. This CDR3 spans 14 amino acids. Here the CDR3 DNA reads TGTGCCAGTAGTTCTGGTCTAGGTCCAACTGAAGCTTTCTTT. It yields the protein CASSSGLGPTEAFF.

The DNA of the CDR3 is TGTGCCAGTAGTATAATAACTAGCGGGAAGAATGAGCAGTTCTTC. Amino acids: CASSIITSGKNEQFF. The chain links TRBV19 to TRBJ2-1, with TRBD2 identical over 10 bases. Germline V gives CDR1 LNHDA, CDR2 SQIVND (reference sequence). V lost 2 bases and J lost 7; bases outside the gene matches: 5. The CDR3 length is 15 residues.

V gene TRBV4-1 combines with J gene TRBJ2-3, with D perhaps TRBD2 (6 bases). V lost 1 base and J 5 bases, leaving 13 bases between the germline ends. The CDR3 is 15 residues long. Per germline, CDR1 MGHRA and CDR2 YSYEKL. CDR3 protein: CASSQGGGRGDTQYF. The CDR3 DNA is TGCGCCAGCAGCCAAGGTGGGGGGAGAGGAGATACGCAGTATTTT.

This clone appeared many times. This sequence joins TRBV21-1 and TRBJ2-5; TRBD1 reflects the table's D call only, with no check against the DNA. TRBV21-1 corresponds to a pseudogene. The CDR3 is made up of 21 amino acids. The CDR3 coding sequence is TGTGCCAGCCAGCCAATTAGAACACCGGGACACGAAGAGCAGACACAAGAGACCCAGTACTTC. It specifies CASQPIRTPGHEEQTQETQYF.

The chain employs TRBV28 and TRBJ2-1; D is undetermined. CDR1 and CDR2 (germline): MDHEN, SYDVKM. The CDR3 is made up of 16 amino acids. V lost 3 bases and J lost 2, with 14 bases in between. CDR3 in amino acids: CASSLSSGPAYNEQFF. The CDR3 DNA reads TGTGCCAGCAGTTTGAGCTCAGGCCCGGCCTACAATGAGCAGTTCTTC. The complete variable domain, with remaining parts taken from reference TRBV28 and TRBJ2-1, reads DVKVTQSSRYLVKRTGEKVFLECVQDMDHENMFWYRQDPGLGLRLIYFSYDVKMKEKGDIPEGYSVSREKKERFSLILESASTNQTSMYLCASSLSSGPAYNEQFFGPGTRLTVL.

J is TRBJ1-1 and V is TRBV9; a possible D gene is TRBD1 (5 bases). V was shortened by 3 bases and J by 1 base, with 16 bases between the two germline ends. In germline, CDR1 is SGDLS, CDR2 YYNGEE. This CDR3 is 16 amino acids long. The CDR3 sequence: CASSAVSTATNTEAFF. The CDR3 region has the DNA TGTGCCAGCAGCGCCGTATCGACAGCTACGAACACTGAAGCTTTCTTT.

This chain links TRBV7-8 with TRBJ1-5; TRBD1 is a possible D gene (6 bases). The V and J ends lost 6 bases and 2 bases respectively, with 11 bases between them. Per germline, CDR1 SGHVS and CDR2 FQNEAQ. The CDR3 is 14 amino acids. In nucleotides, the CDR3 is TGTGCCAGCAGTAGGGGGATAGGCAATCAGCCCCAGCATTTT. It yields the protein CASSRGIGNQPQHF.

A single count supports this clone. V usage is TRBV9 and J usage is TRBJ2-7; 8 nucleotides agree with TRBD2. Germline V gene lookup returns CDR1 SGDLS and CDR2 YYNGEE. The trim removed 0 bases at V and 2 bases at J, leaving 7 bases unmatched. The length of the CDR3 is 16 residues. This chain's CDR3 is CASSVVASGPTYEQYF. The CDR3 bases are TGTGCCAGCAGCGTAGTAGCTAGCGGGCCGACCTACGAGCAGTACTTC.

V and J are TRBV11-3 and TRBJ1-2; TRBD1 aligns across 10 bases. Germline CDR1 reads SGHNT; CDR2 reads YENEEA. With V trimmed by 8 bases and J by 7 bases, 10 bases remained unmatched. The CDR3 sequence is 14 residues long. CDR3 bases: TGTGCCAGCGGAAGACAGGGGGCGGCGGGTGGCTACACCTTC. Residues: CASGRQGAAGGYTF.

This chain joins TRBV2 and TRBJ2-3; TRBD2 might be the D (5 bases). The V end lost 7 bases, the J end lost 7 bases, and 15 bases lay between the germline ends. This CDR3 has 13 residues. CDR1 is SNHLY and CDR2 is FYNNEI in the germline V gene. CDR3 residues: CASTGGPLNTQYF. Here the CDR3 DNA reads TGTGCCAGCACCGGAGGTCCGCTGAATACGCAGTATTTT. The full variable domain, completed using reference TRBV2 and TRBJ2-3, is EPEVTQTPSHQVTQMGQEVILRCVPISNHLYFYWYRQILGQKVEFLVSFYNNEISEKSEIFDDQFSVERPDGSNFTLKIRSTKLEDSAMYFCASTGGPLNTQYFGPGTRLTVL.

Only one count was recorded for this clone. The chain links TRBV5-1 to TRBJ1-2; 12 bases line up with TRBD1. V was clipped by 2 bases and J by 0 bases; unmatched bases: 5. Germline assignment: CDR1 SGHRS and CDR2 YFSETQ. This CDR3 comprises 17 residues. The CDR3: CASSFKGTGGTNYGYTF. Here the CDR3 DNA reads TGCGCCAGCAGCTTCAAAGGGACAGGGGGCACTAACTATGGCTACACCTTC.

V and J are TRBV2 and TRBJ1-2; perhaps TRBD1 as D (6 bases). Deletions cut 6 bases from V and 7 bases from J, with 18 bases between. This CDR3 has 14 amino acids. Germline loops: CDR1 SNHLY, CDR2 FYNNEI. The CDR3 loop reads CASRATGWAGGYTF. The CDR3 DNA is TGTGCCAGCAGGGCGACAGGTTGGGCGGGTGGCTACACCTTC. The full variable domain, completed using reference TRBV2 and TRBJ1-2, is EPEVTQTPSHQVTQMGQEVILRCVPISNHLYFYWYRQILGQKVEFLVSFYNNEISEKSEIFDDQFSVERPDGSNFTLKIRSTKLEDSAMYFCASRATGWAGGYTFGSGTRLTVV.